These 5 T cell receptor beta chains were sequenced from one sample in a study of cytomegalovirus exposure and HLA in healthy donors. The PCR was carried out with 60 Vbeta primers and 13 Jbeta primers. TCRdb's copy holds only in-frame clones and misses some; the assay was immunoSEQ multiplex PCR. There are around 110,000 clones in the sample; roughly 74% occur only once, and around 2.5% lies in the top ten. Sequenced: PBMCs. Receptors originate from a man aged 35-49 years in good health and CMV-seronegative.

V is TRBV5-1 and J is TRBJ2-5, with 8 bases that match TRBD2. This CDR3 is built from 15 residues. J gave up 5 bases and V 0 bases, and 6 bases lay outside the gene matches. The germline CDR1 and CDR2 sequences are SGHRS and YFSETQ. The chain's CDR3 is CASSLDGGARETQYF. The CDR3 coding sequence is TGCGCCAGCAGCTTGGACGGGGGGGCCAGGGAGACCCAGTACTTC. Looking up the rest from reference TRBV5-1 and TRBJ2-5 gives the full variable domain: KAGVTQTPRYLIKTRGQQVTLSCSPISGHRSVSWYQQTPGQGLQFLFEYFSETQRNKGNFPGRFSGRQFSNSRSEMNVSTLELGDSALYLCASSLDGGARETQYFGPGTRLLVL.

The V call is TRBV29-1, the J call TRBJ2-7, with unresolved D. Germline V gene data show CDR1 as SQVTM and CDR2 as ANQGSEA. The CDR3 runs 12 residues. V lost 4 bases to trimming and J lost 2 bases, with 9 bases between them. CDR3 in amino acids: CSVGRSTYEQYF. CDR3 bases: TGCAGCGTTGGCAGAAGTACCTACGAGCAGTACTTC.

CDR3 bases: TGTGCCAGCAGCAAAGGCCCCCCAGGGCGGCATGAGCAGTTCTTC. Translating gives CASSKGPPGRHEQFF. This chain connects TRBV21-1 to TRBJ2-1; TRBD1 reflects the table's D call only, with no check against the DNA. TRBV21-1 is a documented pseudogene. CDR3 length: 15 residues.

The chain joins TRBV6-1 to TRBJ1-2; 10 nucleotides agree with TRBD1. The germline CDR1 and CDR2 sequences are MNHNS and SASEGT. This CDR3 spans 15 amino acids. J gave up 4 bases and V 10 bases, and 12 bases lay outside the gene matches. As DNA, the CDR3 is TGTGCCACGTCCACACAATGGACAGGGGGCTATGGCTACACCTTC. Translated: CATSTQWTGGYGYTF.

This sequence joins TRBV19 and TRBJ1-1; D may be TRBD1 (5 bases). Trimming took 3 bases from V and 1 from J, leaving 12 bases between them. CDR1 LNHDA and CDR2 SQIVND come from the germline V gene (reference sequence). The CDR3 contains 15 residues. The CDR3 region has the DNA TGTGCCAGTAGTATGGGGCTCGGGAGGAACACTGAAGCTTTCTTT. This translates into CASSMGLGRNTEAFF.